This is a list of T cell receptor beta chains from one sample in a study of blood T cell repertoires in COVID-19. Measured with immunoSEQ multiplex PCR; TCRdb has only the in-frame clones, and not every one. This sample has hundreds of thousands of clones, with about nine tenths found just once. Material for sequencing was peripheral blood. The receptors were gathered from a woman aged 18-29 years with acute or convalescent COVID-19. CDR3s include the opening cysteine and the closing phenylalanine or tryptophan.

v_call	j_call	cdr3_aa
TRBV6-5	TRBJ1-2	CASSPGALYGYTF
TRBV4-1	TRBJ1-4	CASSRDTRFGEKLFF
TRBV29-1	TRBJ1-2	CSVVGRGFYGYTF
TRBV5-6	TRBJ2-7	CASSLMGDEQYF
TRBV4-2	TRBJ2-1	CASSLAPPTGAVVRSYNEQFF
TRBV5-6	TRBJ1-4	CASSLGRTGGVGANEKLFF
TRBV27	TRBJ2-5	CASSPRRGLAGDKKETQYF
TRBV25-1	TRBJ1-3	CASTGRGNTIYF
TRBV6-5	TRBJ1-3	CASSYSTGVNTIYF
TRBV11-2	TRBJ2-7	CASSLDPSSEQYF
TRBV14	TRBJ2-2	CASSQEYGGPVTGELFF
TRBV2	TRBJ1-4	CASRDGQFLNEKLFF
TRBV5-4	TRBJ2-7	CASSYRDAWEQYF
TRBV6-5	TRBJ1-6	CASSYSRGIGSPLHF
TRBV7-9	TRBJ2-3	CASSLVFSGGGTDTQYF
TRBV19	TRBJ2-1	CASSPNFELRFYNEQFF
TRBV19	TRBJ1-2	CASSRTGYGYTF
TRBV12-5	TRBJ2-5	CASGLGTVQETQYF
TRBV6-5	TRBJ2-2	CAAHASNTGELFF
TRBV3-1/TRBV3-2	TRBJ1-2	CASSRGRQGIYGYTF
TRBV18	TRBJ1-4	CASSPGAGANEKLFF
TRBV7-3	TRBJ2-1	CASSYTGGEQFF
TRBV30	TRBJ1-5	CAWSVRQSNQPQHF
TRBV11-2	TRBJ1-1	CATKGASHTEAFF
TRBV6-5	TRBJ1-5	CASSRQGAVNQPQHF
TRBV24-1	TRBJ2-1	CATSDPSPALYNEQFF
TRBV13	TRBJ1-1	CASRHGTAEAFF
TRBV7-9	TRBJ1-3	CASSLAFRTGGAYTIYF
TRBV6-5	TRBJ2-5	CASRPPREGQETQYF
TRBV2	TRBJ1-1	CASSDFRGAFF
TRBV7-9	TRBJ1-5	CASSFGTGLNQPQHF
TRBV6-5	TRBJ1-1	CASSYSAGTFEAFF
TRBV18	TRBJ1-1	CASSPDKGVGTEAFF
TRBV15	TRBJ2-3	CATLRDRDTDTQYF
TRBV5-6	TRBJ2-5	CASSLYGLRLAGRQETQYF
TRBV11-2	TRBJ1-1	CASSSLSVLGSTEAFF
TRBV5-1	TRBJ2-5	CASSLQEPEETQYF
TRBV11-2	TRBJ1-2	CASSIWRRGRTNYGYTF
TRBV6-4	TRBJ2-3	CASSERGGGTDTQYF
TRBV4-1	TRBJ1-4	CASSQTPGNEKLFF
TRBV4-2	TRBJ2-2	CASSQDGGGQTGELFF
TRBV6-5	TRBJ2-5	CASSYLTGGSETQYF
TRBV6-5	TRBJ2-7	CASWDPGTGGDEQYF
TRBV19	TRBJ2-3	CASSSTPRGFPDTQYF
TRBV6-2/TRBV6-3	TRBJ1-5	CASSSEGQVYSNQPQHF
TRBV7-2	TRBJ1-3	CASRWAGGNTIYF
TRBV14	TRBJ1-2	CASSQEGRANYGYTF
TRBV7-2	TRBJ2-6	CASSLVGGDSGANVLTF
TRBV7-9	TRBJ1-1	CASGKQGLTEAFF
TRBV14	TRBJ2-1	CASSQIRDIHNEQFF
TRBV28	TRBJ1-5	CASSLIRVNQPQHF
TRBV4-1	TRBJ1-1	CASGGQTLLDAFF
TRBV6-2/TRBV6-3	TRBJ1-2	CASSSSGRGYTF
TRBV19	TRBJ1-2	CASRDRGPGYTF
TRBV5-4	TRBJ2-3	CASSTRGTDTQYF
TRBV11-2	TRBJ1-3	CASSISPGIGGNTIYF
TRBV12-5	TRBJ1-2	CASGQGRQAHLYGYTF